The T cell receptor beta chain described here comes from a study of T cell responses to AZD1222 COVID-19 vaccine (dated by TCRdb to the early 2020s). Turning to the overall study: AZD1222 recipients whose second dose came at about 4 weeks and those whose second dose came at about 12 weeks were combined into one group, since spike-specific TCR depth and breadth did not differ between the two schedules. Enrollment into the trials was organized by age into subgroups of 18-55, 56-69 and 70-plus years, and those subgroups contained about 160, 30 and 59 TCR-sequenced participants, respectively. A total of about 240 trial participants underwent TCR sequencing, of whom 200 to 220 received two doses of AZD1222 and some 26 received two doses of the MenACWY control vaccine.

What this sample's time point label stands for: baseline before first vaccination. Samples from vaccinated people were obtained from the UK trials COV001 and COV002, which included a single-blind randomized controlled phase 2/3 trial of AZD1222 (ChAdOx1 nCoV-19) in healthy adults. Trial participant PBMC samples were collected at day 0 and day 28 after the second dose for TCRbeta chain sequencing. Taken from cysteine to phenylalanine, the CDR3 has 15 residues. Only the CDR3 portion is preserved as DNA: 45 bases, with reading frame beginning at the first base. Germline trimming: 4 bases from V, 9 bases from J; junction bases outside gene matches: 6. CDR1 and CDR2 are read off the germline V gene as SGHRS and YFSETQ. Overall study results and their limits: Participants were mostly white British, with more females than males. The authors suggested clonal diversity may have been underestimated. CD4 TCRs associated with the vaccine covered the entire spike protein, and the dominant responses were in regions 160-218 and 743-854. A significant rise in spike-specific TCR breadth and depth was observed after two AZD1222 doses relative to day 0 and relative to MenACWY recipients. Conclusions about previously exposed vaccinees are limited because only five or six AZD1222 recipients were SARS-CoV-2 seropositive at baseline. Reportedly, almost half of the unique spike-specific TCRs recognized epitopes lying outside the regions that are mutated in the B.1.351 and B.1.1.7 variants. In the small 56-69-year group, the increase in depth fell short of significance, most likely because of low power. Because no day 14 peak-response samples were available, repertoires were characterized only after the peak T cell response.

The CDR3 regions of human TCRbeta chains were subjected to immunosequencing. On the study's bioinformatics: TCRs in the repertoires were matched against a reference library of SARS-CoV-2-specific TCRs that had been generated with the MIRA antigen-specificity platform. Breadth meant the fraction of unique TCRs that were SARS-CoV-2-associated, whereas depth meant the fraction of total T cells that were SARS-CoV-2-associated. Using the MIRA data, each spike-specific TCR was assigned both to the spike region to which the TCR was reactive and to a CD4 or CD8 class. Log10-transformed breadth and depth values were compared by one-way ANOVA with Sidak's multiple comparisons tests. The source is immuneACCESS, and TCRdb retained only in-frame sequences with V and J called. Part of the clones is not carried over; for the studies checked, unresolved V genes explain less than half of this, and the remainder is unexplained. That table furnishes V, J and clone size, whereas the DNA furnished D and trimming. The sample table holds around 99,000 clones, of which approximately 94% were seen once. The ten most abundant clones make up roughly 12% of the sample.

For this clone: The target of this receptor is not known. No base qualities exist here, and no much larger clone lies one base off it.

This receptor was obtained from an adult in good health. The sequences come from peripheral blood, collected on day 0 of AZD1222 vaccination. The chain uses TRBV5-1 and TRBJ2-1; TRBD2 lines up with 14 middle nucleotides. The CDR3 corresponds to CASSPTSGGAPEQFF. The nucleotide sequence is given as TGCGCCAGCAGCCCGACTAGCGGGGGGGCCCCTGAGCAGTTCTTC. Outside the CDR3, residues come from the reference TRBV5-1 and TRBJ2-1 proteins, so the full variable domain is: KAGVTQTPRYLIKTRGQQVTLSCSPISGHRSVSWYQQTPGQGLQFLFEYFSETQRNKGNFPGRFSGRQFSNSRSEMNVSTLELGDSALYLCASSPTSGGAPEQFFGPGTRLTVL.